The T cell receptor (beta chain) under discussion was sequenced for a study of EBV T-cell therapy then PD-1 blockade in nasopharyngeal carcinoma (dated by TCRdb to about 2021). The CDR1 and CDR2 encoded by the germline V gene are LGHNA and YNFKEQ. Inclusive of the bounding cysteine and phenylalanine, the CDR3 is 15 residues long. The retained sequence is limited to the CDR3, 45 bases, with the frame set at the first base. Trimming at the junction amounts to 0 bases on V and 0 bases on J, and the germline ends lie 9 bases apart. The Qiagen DNeasy Kit was used to extract genomic DNA from the sorted cells. The immunoSEQ platform was used for deep sequencing of the TCR beta chain. Under the source paper's analysis protocol: Repertoire data analysis was performed with the immunoSEQ Analyzer software. As stored in TCRdb, this immuneACCESS dataset retains in-frame rearrangements with V and J assigned. A fraction of the clones does not appear; measured against another copy, unresolved V genes explain less than half of the discrepancy, and the remainder lacks a known reason. V, J and clone size are those of that table, while D and trimming were read from the DNA. The sample yields 25,000 or so clones; around 82% were counted once. The top ten clonotypes cover roughly 28% of the sample.

What this sample's treatment or condition label stands for: AdE1-LMPpoly-expanded autologous EBV-specific T-cell therapy followed by anti-PD-1 nivolumab. This clone has a handful of counts. Its cognate antigen has yet to be identified. No clone much larger than this one lies a single base away; base qualities are absent. The source material was CD8+ T cells from blood, sampled around day 58 from a patient whose treatment included autologous EBV-specific T cells and nivolumab. This clonotype originated in a man in his forties with nasopharyngeal carcinoma. Recombination linked TRBV4-2 to TRBJ2-7, with the D gene not clear enough to name. The DNA reads TGTGCCAGCAGCCAAGACCCGACCGTCTCCTACGAGCAGTACTTC. This yields the protein CASSQDPTVSYEQYF.